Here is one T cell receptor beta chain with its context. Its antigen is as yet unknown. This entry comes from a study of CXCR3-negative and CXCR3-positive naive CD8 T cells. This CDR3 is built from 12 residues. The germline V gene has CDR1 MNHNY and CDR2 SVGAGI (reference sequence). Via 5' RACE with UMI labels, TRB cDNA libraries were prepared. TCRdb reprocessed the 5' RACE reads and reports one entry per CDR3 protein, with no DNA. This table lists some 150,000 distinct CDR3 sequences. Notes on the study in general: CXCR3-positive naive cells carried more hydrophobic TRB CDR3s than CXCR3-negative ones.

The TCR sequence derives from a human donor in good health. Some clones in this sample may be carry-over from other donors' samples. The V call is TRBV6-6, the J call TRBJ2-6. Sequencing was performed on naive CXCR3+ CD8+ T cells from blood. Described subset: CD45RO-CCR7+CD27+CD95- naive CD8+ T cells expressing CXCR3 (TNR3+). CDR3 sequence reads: CASISGANVLTF.